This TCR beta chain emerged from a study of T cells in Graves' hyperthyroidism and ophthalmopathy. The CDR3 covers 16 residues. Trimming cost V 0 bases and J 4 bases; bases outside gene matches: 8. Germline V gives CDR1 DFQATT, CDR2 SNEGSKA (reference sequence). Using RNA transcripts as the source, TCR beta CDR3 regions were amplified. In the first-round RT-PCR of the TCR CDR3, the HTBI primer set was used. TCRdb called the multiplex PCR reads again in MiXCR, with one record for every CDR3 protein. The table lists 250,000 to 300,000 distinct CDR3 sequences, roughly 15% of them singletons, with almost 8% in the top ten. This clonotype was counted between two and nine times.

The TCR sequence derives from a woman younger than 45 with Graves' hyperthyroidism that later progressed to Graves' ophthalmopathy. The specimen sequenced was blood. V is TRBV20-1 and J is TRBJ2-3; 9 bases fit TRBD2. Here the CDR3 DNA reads TGCAGTGCTAGAGATTTTAGCGGGAGTGGGGCAGATACGCAGTATTTT. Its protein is CSARDFSGSGADTQYF.